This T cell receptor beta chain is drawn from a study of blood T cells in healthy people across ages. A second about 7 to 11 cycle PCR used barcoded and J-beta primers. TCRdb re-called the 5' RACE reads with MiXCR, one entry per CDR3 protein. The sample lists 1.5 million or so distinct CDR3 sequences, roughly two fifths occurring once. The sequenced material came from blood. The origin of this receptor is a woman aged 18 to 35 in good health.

The CDR3 spells CATSETENTGELFF. CDR3 DNA sequence: TGTGCCACCAGTGAGACAGAGAACACCGGGGAGCTGTTTTTT. V and J are TRBV24-1 and TRBJ2-2; maybe TRBD1 (5 bases). The CDR3 spans 14 residues. The germline V and J ends were trimmed by 4 bases and 1 base, with 6 bases remaining between them. The germline gives CDR1 KGHDR, CDR2 SFDVKD.